The rows below give T cell receptor beta chains drawn from one sample of a study of T cell responses to AZD1222 COVID-19 vaccine. Data came from immunoSEQ multiplex PCR; TCRdb stores just in-frame clones and leaves some out. The table shows under 95,000 clones, with about 90% occurring only once. The sample was peripheral blood, taken on day 0 of AZD1222 vaccination. Receptor source: an adult in good health. Each CDR3 is given with its conserved first and last residue. D genes are given only for firm matches. Some rows have no size entry. The others give once, few or many, or a class for an expanded clone.

D: NA; V: TRBV19; J: TRBJ1-5; size: few; DNA: TGTGCCAGTAAGTTTGACGAAGTCGAGCAGCCCCAGCATTTT; CDR3: CASKFDEVEQPQHF
D: TRBD2; V: TRBV27; J: TRBJ2-3; size: NA; DNA: TGTGCCAGCATCTCCCTCGGCGGGGGGGCAGGTACGCAGTATTTT; CDR3: CASISLGGGAGTQYF
D: NA; V: TRBV5-6; J: TRBJ2-7; size: once; DNA: TGTGCCAGCAGCAGAACATACGAGCAGTACTTC; CDR3: CASSRTYEQYF
D: NA; V: TRBV19; J: TRBJ1-1; size: NA; DNA: TGTGCCAGTAGTATGGTTTCCGAGAACACTGAAGCTTTCTTT; CDR3: CASSMVSENTEAFF
D: NA; V: TRBV2; J: TRBJ1-2; size: NA; DNA: TGTGCCAGCACCAGGGACGTCGCTAACTATGGCTACACCTTC; CDR3: CASTRDVANYGYTF
D: TRBD1; V: TRBV7-2; J: TRBJ1-3; size: NA; DNA: TGTGCCAGCAGCCCAGACAGGGTCACTGGAAACACCATATATTTT; CDR3: CASSPDRVTGNTIYF
D: TRBD2; V: TRBV18; J: TRBJ2-5; size: NA; DNA: TGTGCCAGCTCACCAAATGAGGCTAGCGGGGGGCAAGAGACCCAGTACTTC; CDR3: CASSPNEASGGQETQYF
D: NA; V: TRBV9; J: TRBJ2-2; size: NA; DNA: TGTGCCAGCAGCGTAGGCGCCCGGGGGGCTAGCGGGAACACCGGGGAGCTGTTTTTT; CDR3: CASSVGARGASGNTGELFF
D: TRBD1; V: TRBV27; J: TRBJ1-6; size: NA; DNA: TGTGCCAGCAGTTTATTCTCGGACAGGGTGGGTTCACCCCTCCACTTT; CDR3: CASSLFSDRVGSPLHF
D: NA; V: TRBV6-2/TRBV6-3; J: TRBJ2-5; size: once; DNA: TGTGCCAGCAGCGACTCGGGTCAAGAGACCCAGTACTTC; CDR3: CASSDSGQETQYF
D: TRBD1; V: TRBV6-5; J: TRBJ2-7; size: NA; DNA: TGTGCCAGCAGTTGGGACAGGGGTGTCTCCTACGAGCAGTACTTC; CDR3: CASSWDRGVSYEQYF
D: NA; V: TRBV5-1; J: TRBJ1-4; size: few; DNA: TGCGCCAGCAGCAACCGGGACGTTGATGAAAAACTGTTTTTT; CDR3: CASSNRDVDEKLFF
D: NA; V: TRBV3-1/TRBV3-2; J: TRBJ1-1; size: NA; DNA: TGTGCCAGCAGCCAAGGGTTGGTTATGAACACTGAAGCTTTCTTT; CDR3: CASSQGLVMNTEAFF
D: NA; V: TRBV12-5; J: TRBJ1-1; size: NA; DNA: TGTGCTAGTGGTTTTGGGGGAGACACTGAAGCTTTCTTT; CDR3: CASGFGGDTEAFF
D: NA; V: TRBV6-6; J: TRBJ1-3; size: NA; DNA: TGTGCCAGCAGTTCGGACATCCCTGGAAACACCATATATTTT; CDR3: CASSSDIPGNTIYF
D: NA; V: TRBV6-5; J: TRBJ1-3; size: NA; DNA: TGTGCCAGCAGTTACGTGGGGAGTGGAAACACCATATATTTT; CDR3: CASSYVGSGNTIYF
D: NA; V: TRBV4-1; J: TRBJ2-7; size: once; DNA: TGCGCCAGCGCCGCCCACAGTGACGCCTACGAGCAGTACTTC; CDR3: CASAAHSDAYEQYF
D: TRBD1; V: TRBV20-1; J: TRBJ1-2; size: NA; DNA: TGCAGTGCTAGTAAGACAGGGGGCTATGGCTACACCTTC; CDR3: CSASKTGGYGYTF
D: NA; V: TRBV7-8; J: TRBJ1-2; size: once; DNA: TGTGCCAGCAGCTTTTCGGGGAACTATGGCTACACCTTC; CDR3: CASSFSGNYGYTF
D: TRBD1; V: TRBV5-1; J: TRBJ2-7; size: NA; DNA: TGCGCCAGCCGTCCGGGACAGTACTCCTACGAGCAGTACTTC; CDR3: CASRPGQYSYEQYF
D: TRBD1; V: TRBV7-2; J: TRBJ1-3; size: NA; DNA: TGTGCCAGCAGCTTTAGGGGGGACAGCTCTGGAAACACCATATATTTT; CDR3: CASSFRGDSSGNTIYF
D: TRBD1; V: TRBV4-1; J: TRBJ2-7; size: NA; DNA: TGCGCCAGCAGCCAAGCAGGCAGGGGGCGTAACGAGCAGTACTTC; CDR3: CASSQAGRGRNEQYF
D: TRBD1; V: TRBV5-1; J: TRBJ1-2; size: NA; DNA: TGCGCCAGCAGCTTGGTAGGGGGCCGCTTGGCAAACTATGGCTACACCTTC; CDR3: CASSLVGGRLANYGYTF
D: NA; V: TRBV5-1; J: TRBJ2-7; size: NA; DNA: TGCGCCAGCAGCCAGGACAACTACGAGCAGTACTTC; CDR3: CASSQDNYEQYF
D: NA; V: TRBV7-2; J: TRBJ2-7; size: once; DNA: TGTGCCAGCAGCCCCCCGGGCTACTACGAGCAGTACTTC; CDR3: CASSPPGYYEQYF
D: NA; V: TRBV6-5; J: TRBJ1-1; size: NA; DNA: TGTGCCAGCAGTTACTTAACAGCCACTGAAGCTTTCTTT; CDR3: CASSYLTATEAFF
D: NA; V: TRBV5-1; J: TRBJ1-2; size: NA; DNA: TGCGCCAGCAGCTTAAAAGAAAACTATGGCTACACCTTC; CDR3: CASSLKENYGYTF
D: NA; V: TRBV7-9; J: TRBJ2-7; size: NA; DNA: TGTGCCAGCAGCCCAGGGGACGAGCAGTACTTC; CDR3: CASSPGDEQYF
D: TRBD1; V: TRBV7-9; J: TRBJ2-7; size: NA; DNA: TGTGCCAGCAGCTCCGGACAGGGGGCCCCCTACGAGCAGTACTTC; CDR3: CASSSGQGAPYEQYF
D: NA; V: TRBV7-9; J: TRBJ2-2; size: NA; DNA: TGTGCCAGCACCCCGTTAGCCGGGGAGCTGTTTTTT; CDR3: CASTPLAGELFF
D: TRBD1; V: TRBV3-1/TRBV3-2; J: TRBJ2-7; size: NA; DNA: TGTGCCAGCAGGTTGAGACAGGGTGTCCACGAGCAGTACTTC; CDR3: CASRLRQGVHEQYF
D: NA; V: TRBV3-1/TRBV3-2; J: TRBJ2-1; size: NA; DNA: TGTGCCAGCAGCCAAGATTTTGGTGAGCAGTTCTTC; CDR3: CASSQDFGEQFF
D: NA; V: TRBV5-1; J: TRBJ2-7; size: NA; DNA: TGCGCCAGCAGCCCCGAACCTGACAGCCGCTACGAGCAGTACTTC; CDR3: CASSPEPDSRYEQYF
D: TRBD1; V: TRBV29-1; J: TRBJ2-7; size: NA; DNA: TGCAGCGCGACAGGGATTTCCTCCTACGAGCAGTACTTC; CDR3: CSATGISSYEQYF
D: NA; V: TRBV7-2; J: TRBJ1-6; size: NA; DNA: TGTGCCAGCAGCTTTGGGCAGGGACCCTATAATTCACCCCTCCACTTT; CDR3: CASSFGQGPYNSPLHF
D: NA; V: TRBV6-2/TRBV6-3; J: TRBJ1-2; size: NA; DNA: TGTGCCAGCAGCTCGACAGAGAACTATGGCTACACCTTC; CDR3: CASSSTENYGYTF
D: TRBD1; V: TRBV4-3; J: TRBJ2-7; size: NA; DNA: TGCGCCAGCAGCCAAGATCTAAGTCGGGGACAGTCCTACGAGCAGTACTTC; CDR3: CASSQDLSRGQSYEQYF
D: NA; V: TRBV6-2/TRBV6-3; J: TRBJ1-5; size: NA; DNA: TGTGCCAGCAGTCGTGGGTGGGGAAATCAGCCCCAGCATTTT; CDR3: CASSRGWGNQPQHF
D: NA; V: TRBV18; J: TRBJ2-2; size: NA; DNA: TGTGCCAGCTCACCGACAGCGGAGAACACCGGGGAGCTGTTTTTT; CDR3: CASSPTAENTGELFF
D: NA; V: TRBV11-2; J: TRBJ2-1; size: few; DNA: TGTGCCAGCAGCCCCGCCGGTTGGGGGGATTACAATGAGCAGTTCTTC; CDR3: CASSPAGWGDYNEQFF
D: NA; V: TRBV27; J: TRBJ2-7; size: NA; DNA: TGTGCCAGCAGTTGGGGACGGAGCTACGAGCAGTACTTC; CDR3: CASSWGRSYEQYF
D: NA; V: TRBV7-2; J: TRBJ1-2; size: NA; DNA: TGTGCCAGCAGCCAGGACAGACTTGCTCTTGGCTACACCTTC; CDR3: CASSQDRLALGYTF
D: NA; V: TRBV5-1; J: TRBJ2-7; size: few; DNA: TGCGCCAGCAGGGCAACCGCCCACGAGCAGTACTTC; CDR3: CASRATAHEQYF
D: TRBD1; V: TRBV3-1/TRBV3-2; J: TRBJ1-2; size: NA; DNA: TGTGCCAGCAGCCCCCGCTTTGAGACAGGGTCCTACTTCTATGGCTACACCTTC; CDR3: CASSPRFETGSYFYGYTF
D: NA; V: TRBV29-1; J: TRBJ2-1; size: NA; DNA: TGCAGCGTTGGACAAGACAGTTACAATGAGCAGTTCTTC; CDR3: CSVGQDSYNEQFF